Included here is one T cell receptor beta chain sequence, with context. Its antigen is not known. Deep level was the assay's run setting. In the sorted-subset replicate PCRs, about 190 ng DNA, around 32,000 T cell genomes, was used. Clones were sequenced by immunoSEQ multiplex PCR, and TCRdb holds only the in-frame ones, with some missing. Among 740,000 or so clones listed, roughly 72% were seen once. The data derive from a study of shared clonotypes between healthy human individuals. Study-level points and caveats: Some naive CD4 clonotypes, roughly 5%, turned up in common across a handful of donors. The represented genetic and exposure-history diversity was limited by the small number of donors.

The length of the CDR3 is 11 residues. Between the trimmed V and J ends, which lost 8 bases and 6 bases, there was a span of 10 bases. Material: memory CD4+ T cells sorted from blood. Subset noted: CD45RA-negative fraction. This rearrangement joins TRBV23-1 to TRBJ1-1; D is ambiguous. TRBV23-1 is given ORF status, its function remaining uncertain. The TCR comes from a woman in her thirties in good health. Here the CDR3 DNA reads TGCGCCAGCCCCTTAGCAGCTGAAGCTTTCTTT. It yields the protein CASPLAAEAFF.